This passage covers 7 T cell receptor beta chains from one sample sequenced in a study of blood T cell repertoires in COVID-19. Method: immunoSEQ multiplex PCR; TCRdb's copy keeps in-frame clones and lacks some. The table includes about 83,000 clones, around 87% detected once. The sequencing input was peripheral blood. These receptors were taken from a woman aged 45 to 65 with active or convalescent COVID-19.

The chain joins TRBV30 to TRBJ2-7, with 9 bases aligning to TRBD1. CDR1 GTSNPN and CDR2 SVGIG come from the germline V gene (reference sequence). The CDR3 totals 16 residues. With V trimmed by 2 bases and J by 4 bases, 12 bases remained unmatched. CDR3 sequence reads: CAWSLGYWGQGYEQYF. CDR3 in DNA: TGTGCCTGGAGTTTGGGGTACTGGGGACAGGGTTACGAGCAGTACTTC.

The chain recombines TRBV5-1 with TRBJ2-1, with 7 positions matching TRBD2. Germline V gene lookup returns CDR1 SGHRS and CDR2 YFSETQ. V was pared by 4 bases and J by 1 base, with 5 bases of the junction left unmatched. This CDR3 has 15 residues. The CDR3 reads CASSAGLGSYNEQFF. The CDR3 nucleotides are TGCGCCAGCAGCGCCGGACTAGGGTCCTACAATGAGCAGTTCTTC. Based on the CDR3 plus reference TRBV5-1 and TRBJ2-1, the full variable domain is KAGVTQTPRYLIKTRGQQVTLSCSPISGHRSVSWYQQTPGQGLQFLFEYFSETQRNKGNFPGRFSGRQFSNSRSEMNVSTLELGDSALYLCASSAGLGSYNEQFFGPGTRLTVL.

The table lists this clone with a count of one. The genes are TRBV5-5 and TRBJ1-2; the D is unclear. Trimming took 3 bases from V and 8 from J, leaving 8 bases between them. Germline values: CDR1 SGHKS, CDR2 YYEKEE (reference sequence). The CDR3 is 11 residues long. CDR3 in DNA: TGTGCCAGCAGCTCCTATTTCGGCTACACCTTC. Protein sequence: CASSSYFGYTF. The full variable domain, with the rest looked up from reference TRBV5-5 and TRBJ1-2, is DAGVTQSPTHLIKTRGQQVTLRCSPISGHKSVSWYQQVLGQGPQFIFQYYEKEERGRGNFPDRFSARQFPNYSSELNVNALLLGDSALYLCASSSYFGYTFGSGTRLTVV.

This chain joins TRBV9 and TRBJ2-5; weak D call: TRBD2 (7 bases). The CDR3 contains 15 residues. Trimming stripped 0 bases from V and 4 bases from J, with 13 bases between. The germline V gene has CDR1 SGDLS and CDR2 YYNGEE. The CDR3 loop reads CASSVVGEGGETQYF. The CDR3 bases are TGTGCCAGCAGCGTAGTTGGGGAGGGGGGAGAGACCCAGTACTTC. The entire variable domain, with the rest obtained from reference TRBV9 and TRBJ2-5, is as follows: DSGVTQTPKHLITATGQRVTLRCSPRSGDLSVYWYQQSLDQGLQFLIQYYNGEERAKGNILERFSAQQFPDLHSELNLSSLELGDSALYFCASSVVGEGGETQYFGPGTRLLVL.

The V gene is TRBV13, the J gene TRBJ1-5; D might be TRBD1 (5 bases). This CDR3 has 15 amino acids. Trimming cost V 7 bases and J 0 bases, with 13 bases left between them. The germline V gene has CDR1 PRHDT and CDR2 FYEKMQ (reference sequence). DNA of the CDR3: TGTGCCAGCACTCTGGGGCGTCATAGCAATCAGCCCCAGCATTTT. Protein product: CASTLGRHSNQPQHF.

The V gene is TRBV7-6, the J gene TRBJ1-4; the D gene is possibly TRBD1 (6 bases). The CDR3 runs 17 residues. Germline values: CDR1 SGHVS, CDR2 FNYEAQ. V was cut by 5 bases and J by 5 bases, with 21 bases left in between. The CDR3: CASSPPGSGHGNEKLFF. The CDR3 DNA sequence: TGTGCCAGCAGCCCACCCGGCTCGGGACACGGAAATGAAAAACTGTTTTTT.

The CDR3 DNA reads TGTGCCAGCAGTTACTGGGGGGGCGCGAATGAGCAGTTCTTC. Amino acid sequence: CASSYWGGANEQFF. This chain uses TRBV6-2 or TRBV6-3 with TRBJ2-1, with D perhaps matching TRBD2 (7 bases). Per the germline V gene, CDR1 is MNHEY and CDR2 is SVGEGT. The V gene lost 1 base and the J gene lost 7 bases, with 11 bases spanning the gap. CDR3 length equals 14 residues.